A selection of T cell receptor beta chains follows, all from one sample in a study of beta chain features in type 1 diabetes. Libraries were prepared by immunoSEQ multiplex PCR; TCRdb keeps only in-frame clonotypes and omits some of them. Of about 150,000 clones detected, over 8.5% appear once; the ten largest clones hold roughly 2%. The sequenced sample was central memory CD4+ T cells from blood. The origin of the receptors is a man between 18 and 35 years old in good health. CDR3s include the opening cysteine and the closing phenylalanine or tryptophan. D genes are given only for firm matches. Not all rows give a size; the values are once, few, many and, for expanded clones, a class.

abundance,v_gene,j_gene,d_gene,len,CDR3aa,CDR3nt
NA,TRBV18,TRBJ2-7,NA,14,CASSGGRGYYEQYF,TGTGCCAGCTCAGGGGGGCGAGGGTACTACGAGCAGTACTTC
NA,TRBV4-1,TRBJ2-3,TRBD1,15,CASSHRTGGADTQYF,TGCGCCAGCAGCCACCGGACAGGGGGCGCAGATACGCAGTATTTT
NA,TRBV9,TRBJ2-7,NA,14,CASSVEVGSYEQYF,TGTGCCAGCAGCGTAGAGGTCGGGTCCTACGAGCAGTACTTC
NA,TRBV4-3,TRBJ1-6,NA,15,CASSQDGSYNSPLHF,TGCGCCAGCAGCCAAGACGGCTCCTATAATTCACCCCTCCACTTT
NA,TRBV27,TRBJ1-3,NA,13,CASSFRTGNTIYF,TGTGCCAGCAGTTTCAGGACGGGAAACACCATATATTTT
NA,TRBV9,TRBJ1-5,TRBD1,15,CASSVSGTDNQPQHF,TGTGCCAGCAGCGTCTCCGGGACAGACAATCAGCCCCAGCATTTT
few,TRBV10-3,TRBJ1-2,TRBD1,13,CAISGDRANGYTF,TGTGCCATCAGTGGGGACAGGGCAAATGGCTACACCTTC
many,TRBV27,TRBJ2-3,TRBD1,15,CASSSWTGGTDTQYF,TGTGCCAGCAGTTCCTGGACAGGGGGGACAGATACGCAGTATTTT
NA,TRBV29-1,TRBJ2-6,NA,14,CSVERGEGANVLTF,TGCAGCGTTGAGCGGGGCGAGGGGGCCAACGTCCTGACTTTC
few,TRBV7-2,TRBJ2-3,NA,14,CASSPGLSTDTQYF,TGTGCCAGCAGCCCTGGCTTAAGCACAGATACGCAGTATTTT
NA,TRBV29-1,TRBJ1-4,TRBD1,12,CSVGDRSEKLFF,TGCAGCGTGGGGGACAGAAGTGAAAAACTGTTTTTT
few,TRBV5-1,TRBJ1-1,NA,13,CDSSIREFTEAFF,TGCGACAGCAGCATAAGGGAGTTCACTGAAGCTTTCTTT
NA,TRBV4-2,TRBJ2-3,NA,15,CASSQDGQHTDTQYF,TGTGCCAGCAGCCAAGATGGTCAGCACACAGATACGCAGTATTTT
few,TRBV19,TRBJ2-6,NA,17,CASSIGTLTTGANVLTF,TGTGCCAGTAGTATAGGGACATTAACTACTGGGGCCAACGTCCTGACTTTC
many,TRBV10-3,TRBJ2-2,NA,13,CAISDRGTGELFF,TGTGCCATCAGTGATAGGGGCACCGGGGAGCTGTTTTTT
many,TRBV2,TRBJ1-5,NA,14,CASSEGQVNQPQHF,TGTGCCAGCAGTGAAGGACAGGTCAATCAGCCCCAGCATTTT
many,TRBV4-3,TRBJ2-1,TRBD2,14,CASSQEALAGEQFF,TGCGCCAGCAGCCAAGAAGCGCTAGCGGGTGAGCAGTTCTTC
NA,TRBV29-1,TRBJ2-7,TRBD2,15,CSGAGLAGDPYEQYF,TGCAGCGGTGCGGGACTAGCGGGAGATCCGTACGAGCAGTACTTC
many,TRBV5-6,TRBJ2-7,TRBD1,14,CASRRYGTVSEQYF,TGTGCCAGCAGACGCTATGGGACAGTAAGCGAGCAGTACTTC
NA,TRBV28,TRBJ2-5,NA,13,CASSSPSRETQYF,TGTGCCAGCAGCTCCCCTTCCCGGGAGACCCAGTACTTC
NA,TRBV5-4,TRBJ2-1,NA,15,CASSYPAGSYNEQFF,TGTGCCAGCAGCTACCCCGCGGGTTCCTACAATGAGCAGTTCTTC
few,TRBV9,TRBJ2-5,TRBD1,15,CASSVRGQGMETQYF,TGTGCCAGCAGCGTCAGGGGGCAGGGTATGGAGACCCAGTACTTC
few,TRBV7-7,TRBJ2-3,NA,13,CASSLGRADTQYF,TGTGCCAGCAGCTTAGGCAGGGCAGATACGCAGTATTTT
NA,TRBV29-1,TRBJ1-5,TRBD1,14,CSVEEGQGNQPQHF,TGCAGCGTTGAAGAGGGACAGGGCAATCAGCCCCAGCATTTT
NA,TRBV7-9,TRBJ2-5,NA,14,CASSLAGSSETQYF,TGTGCCAGCAGCTTAGCTGGGTCTTCGGAGACCCAGTACTTC
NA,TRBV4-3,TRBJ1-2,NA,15,CASSQEKGSNYGYTF,TGCGCCAGCAGCCAAGAAAAGGGATCTAACTATGGCTACACCTTC
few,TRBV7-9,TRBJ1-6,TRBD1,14,CASSSGTGQSPLHF,TGTGCCAGCAGCTCCGGGACAGGGCAATCACCCCTCCACTTT
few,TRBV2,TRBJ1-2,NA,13,CASSPDSVYGYTF,TGTGCCAGCAGCCCCGACAGTGTCTATGGCTACACCTTC
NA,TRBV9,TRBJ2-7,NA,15,CASSVEGTVGYEQYF,TGTGCCAGCAGCGTAGAAGGGACTGTCGGCTACGAGCAGTACTTC
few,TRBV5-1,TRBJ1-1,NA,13,CASSPGHRTEAFF,TGCGCCAGCAGCCCGGGACACAGAACTGAAGCTTTCTTT
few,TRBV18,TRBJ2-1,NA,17,CASSRGSPTSSYNEQFF,TGTGCCAGCTCACGGGGGTCCCCAACTAGCTCCTACAATGAGCAGTTCTTC
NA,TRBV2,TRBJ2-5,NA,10,CASSVKTQYF,TGTGCCAGCAGTGTAAAGACCCAGTACTTC
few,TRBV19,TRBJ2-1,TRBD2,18,CASSPIGTSGSKNNEQFF,TGTGCCAGTAGTCCTATTGGGACTAGCGGGTCAAAGAACAATGAGCAGTTCTTC
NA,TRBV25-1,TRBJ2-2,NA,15,CASSDMGGMTGELFF,TGTGCCAGCAGTGACATGGGGGGTATGACCGGGGAGCTGTTTTTT
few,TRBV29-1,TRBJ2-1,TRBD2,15,CSSSSGGARQNEQFF,TGCAGCTCTAGCAGCGGGGGGGCCAGGCAGAATGAGCAGTTCTTC
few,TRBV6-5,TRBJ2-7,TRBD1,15,CASSTRTGGSYEQYF,TGTGCCAGCAGTACCCGGACAGGGGGCTCCTACGAGCAGTACTTC